This record looks at one T cell receptor (beta chain) sequence and its context. Its antigen is not known. Germline V gene sequence: CDR1 SGHTS, CDR2 YDEGEE. V dropped 0 bases and J dropped 10 bases, with 4 bases sitting between them. The CDR3 is made up of 11 amino acids. This record belongs to a study of cytomegalovirus exposure and HLA in healthy donors. Vbeta (60) and Jbeta (13) primers were used in the PCR. Profiling relied on immunoSEQ multiplex PCR, and the TCRdb table lists in-frame clones only, not all of them. Of roughly 150,000 clones listed, more than 65% are singletons. Study-wide results and caveats: Later analysis suggested most CMV-associated TCR beta chains were HLA-restricted.

This clonotype originated in a man aged 18 to 29 in good health and CMV-seropositive. This chain uses TRBV5-8 with TRBJ2-2; D not certain. The sample consisted of PBMCs. The CDR3 nucleotides read TGTGCCAGCAGCTTGGGAGTGGAGCTGTTTTTT. It is translated as CASSLGVELFF.